One and the same sample provided the 19 T cell receptor beta chains below, sequenced in a study of T cell repertoires in ileal Crohn's disease. Data came from immunoSEQ multiplex PCR; TCRdb stores just in-frame clones and leaves some out. The repertoire includes about 15,000 clones, 50% to 75% of them detected once, and roughly 6.2% sits in the top ten. Specimen: ileal tissue. Receptor source: an adult with Crohn's disease.

The chain joins TRBV15 to TRBJ2-3; 7 bases line up with TRBD2. With V trimmed by 5 bases and J by 2 bases, 13 bases remained unmatched. The germline V gene has CDR1 LNHNV and CDR2 YYDKDF (reference sequence). The length of the CDR3 is 17 residues. In nucleotides, the CDR3 is TGTGCCACCAGCCGACTACGGGGAACTAGCGCCACAGATACGCAGTATTTT. This translates into CATSRLRGTSATDTQYF.

The CDR3, as DNA: TGTGCCACCAGCCTCTCCCGAGGGACTGGAAACACCATATATTTT. As protein: CATSLSRGTGNTIYF. The chain has TRBV15 and TRBJ1-3; D gene unclear. This CDR3 comprises 15 residues. Looked up from germline, CDR1 is LNHNV and CDR2 is YYDKDF (reference sequence). V lost 5 bases, J lost 2 bases, and 13 bases lay in between.

The V and J genes are TRBV29-1 and TRBJ2-1, with 9 bases fitting TRBD1. The CDR3 contains 14 residues. Germline CDR1 and CDR2: SQVTM and ANQGSEA. The junction had 4 bases not matched to a gene; V was cut back by 7 bases and J by 0 bases. The CDR3 DNA reads TGCAGCGGGGACAGGGCAACCTCCTACAATGAGCAGTTCTTC. Protein: CSGDRATSYNEQFF.

In its sample, this clone was seen a few times. The chain combines TRBV6-5 with TRBJ1-1; D uncertain. There are 13 residues in the CDR3. Trimming pared 7 bases from V and 0 bases from J, leaving 9 bases between. CDR1 and CDR2 (germline): MNHEY, SVGAGI. The CDR3 bases are TGTGCCAGCACGGACTCCTTGAACACTGAAGCTTTCTTT. Protein: CASTDSLNTEAFF.

This clone was found once. The chain combines TRBV4-2 with TRBJ2-3, with 8 nucleotides matching TRBD2. Germline V CDR1 and CDR2: LGHNA, YNFKEQ. J lost 4 bases, V lost 5 bases, and 14 bases had no gene match. The CDR3 totals 17 residues. CDR3: CASSDIGAGAGPDTQYF. The DNA for the CDR3 is TGTGCCAGCAGCGACATAGGAGCGGGAGCGGGTCCAGATACGCAGTATTTT.

The genes are TRBV11-1 and TRBJ2-7, with D uncertain. Germline V gives CDR1 SGHAT, CDR2 FQDESV (reference sequence). This CDR3 has 14 amino acids. The V end lost 2 bases, the J end lost 0 bases, and 8 bases lay between the germline ends. This chain's CDR3 is CASSLTVSSYEQYF. The CDR3 DNA sequence: TGTGCCAGCAGCTTAACGGTTAGCTCCTACGAGCAGTACTTC. Filled out from reference TRBV11-1 and TRBJ2-7, the complete variable domain reads EAEVAQSPRYKITEKSQAVAFWCDPISGHATLYWYRQILGQGPELLVQFQDESVVDDSQLPKDRFSAERLKGVDSTLKIQPAELGDSAMYLCASSLTVSSYEQYFGPGTRLTVT.

The chain recombines TRBV4-1 with TRBJ2-7, with D perhaps matching TRBD2 (7 bases). Germline V gene data show CDR1 as MGHRA and CDR2 as YSYEKL. Trimming pared 4 bases from V and 2 bases from J, leaving 18 bases between. The CDR3 length is 16 residues. The CDR3 sequence is CASSPVPGGPTYEQYF. The CDR3, as DNA: TGCGCCAGCAGCCCCGTCCCCGGGGGGCCTACCTACGAGCAGTACTTC.

The chain carries TRBV6-5 and TRBJ2-7; 7 nucleotides line up with TRBD1. This CDR3 comprises 14 residues. Trimming cost V 4 bases and J 7 bases; bases outside gene matches: 10. CDR1 and CDR2 (germline): MNHEY, SVGAGI. CDR3 in amino acids: CASSLLTGTREQYF. DNA of the CDR3: TGTGCCAGCAGTTTATTGACAGGGACGAGGGAGCAGTACTTC.

This clone has just a few counts. V is TRBV2 and J is TRBJ2-5; 7 bases agree with TRBD1. V dropped 2 bases and J dropped 2; count of bases not matched to a gene: 2. The CDR3 runs to 14 residues. The V gene's germline CDR1 is SNHLY and CDR2 FYNNEI. CDR3 residues: CASSEQQGQETQYF. CDR3 in DNA: TGTGCCAGCAGTGAACAACAGGGGCAAGAGACCCAGTACTTC.

This chain links TRBV10-1 with TRBJ2-3, with 7 positions matching TRBD2. The CDR3 loop spans 17 amino acids. The V gene end was trimmed by 2 bases and the J gene end by 2 bases; junction bases not matched to a gene: 10. Germline V lookup: CDR1 WNHNN, CDR2 SYGVQD (reference sequence). CDR3 nucleotides: TGCGCCAGCAGTGAGGATGGAACTAGCGTTCCCACAGATACGCAGTATTTT. Its protein is CASSEDGTSVPTDTQYF.

The chain couples TRBV11-1 to TRBJ2-1; 9 positions match TRBD2. CDR3 length: 16 amino acids. The germline CDR1 and CDR2 sequences are SGHAT and FQDESV (reference sequence). V was pared by 4 bases and J by 4 bases, with 8 bases of the junction left unmatched. The CDR3 sequence is CASSSDWAGGYNEQFF. In DNA form, the CDR3 reads TGTGCCAGCAGCTCCGATTGGGCGGGAGGGTACAATGAGCAGTTCTTC.

Judged by abundance, this clone is medium-sized. V usage is TRBV18 and J usage is TRBJ2-7; 10 bases map to TRBD1. The CDR3 contains 15 residues. J gave up 2 bases and V 1 base, and 2 bases lay outside the gene matches. Per germline, CDR1 KGHSH and CDR2 LQKENI. CDR3 DNA: TGTGCCAGCTCACCACGGGACAGGGGTCCCTACGAGCAGTACTTC. Protein product: CASSPRDRGPYEQYF.

This clone occurred a few times. Distinct nucleotide sequences in the sample also encode this CDR3. This rearrangement joins TRBV27 to TRBJ2-7, with D possibly matching TRBD1 (6 bases). The CDR3 has 13 residues. V lost 5 bases and J 2 bases, leaving 10 bases between the germline ends. Germline V gene lookup returns CDR1 MNHEY and CDR2 SMNVEV (reference sequence). CDR3 in DNA: TGTGCCAGCAGTCGCAGGGGACCCTACGAGCAGTACTTC. It encodes CASSRRGPYEQYF.

The J gene is TRBJ1-1, the V gene TRBV6-1, with 9 bases lining up with TRBD1. V trimming: 5 bases; J trimming: 5 bases; junction bases outside the gene matches: 9. CDR3 length equals 15 residues. Germline V gene sequence: CDR1 MNHNS, CDR2 SASEGT. CDR3 DNA sequence: TGTGCCAGCAGTACCTACCCGACAGGGGGGACTGAAGCTTTCTTT. It encodes CASSTYPTGGTEAFF.

The CDR3 DNA is TGTGCCAGCAGCCCCAACAGGGGACCATTAGATACGCAGTATTTT. Translating it yields CASSPNRGPLDTQYF. This sequence joins TRBV11-2 and TRBJ2-3; 7 bases agree with TRBD1. After removal of 5 bases from V and 5 bases from J, the junction contained 10 bases not matched to a gene. Germline V gene data show CDR1 as SGHAT and CDR2 as FQNNGV. This CDR3 spans 15 amino acids.

J is TRBJ2-3 and V is TRBV6-4, with 9 nucleotides matching TRBD2. Germline V gene sequence: CDR1 MRHNA, CDR2 SNTAGT. The CDR3 is made up of 14 amino acids. V trimming: 5 bases; J trimming: 4 bases; junction bases outside the gene matches: 4. CDR3 bases: TGTGCCAGCAGTATGGCGGGAGGGGCAGATACGCAGTATTTT. This sequence encodes CASSMAGGADTQYF.

The chain links TRBV9 to TRBJ2-7; D possibly corresponds to TRBD2 (6 bases). V lost 3 bases and J lost 7, with 14 bases in between. The V gene's germline CDR1 is SGDLS and CDR2 YYNGEE. This CDR3 is 13 amino acids long. The CDR3 is CASSEGRWREQYF. The CDR3 nucleotides are TGTGCCAGCAGCGAGGGGAGGTGGAGAGAGCAGTACTTC.

The chain recombines TRBV5-1 with TRBJ2-2, with TRBD2 matching over 8 bases. This CDR3 region has 18 residues. The trim removed 1 base at V and 6 bases at J, leaving 14 bases unmatched. CDR1 is SGHRS, CDR2 YFSETQ, per germline. DNA of the CDR3: TGCGCCAGCAGCTTGTCGTTGAATGCAGCGGGGGCTTCCGGGGAGCTGTTTTTT. Its protein is CASSLSLNAAGASGELFF.

This clone was observed a handful of times. The chain combines TRBV19 with TRBJ1-3; no firm D call. This CDR3 has 16 residues. Trimming took off 1 base at V and 0 bases at J, with 10 bases between the two ends. Germline V gene lookup returns CDR1 LNHDA and CDR2 SQIVND (reference sequence). The CDR3 here is CASSIGTGSSGNTIYF. The CDR3 region has the DNA TGTGCCAGTAGTATAGGGACGGGGAGCTCTGGAAACACCATATATTTT.